Below are 19 T cell receptor beta chains sequenced from a single sample in a study of T cells in Graves' hyperthyroidism and ophthalmopathy. Amplification of TCR beta CDR3 regions used RNA as the template. Using the HTBI primer set, a first-round RT-PCR was run on the TCR CDR3. From the multiplex PCR reads, TCRdb called clonotypes with MiXCR, one entry per CDR3 protein. The top ten clones hold under 65% of a sample with about 210,000 distinct CDR3 sequences, 15% to 20% of them seen once. The sequencing sample was made of blood. These receptors all come from a man in his fifties or sixties with Graves' hyperthyroidism.

The table lists this clonotype with many counts. The chain combines TRBV28 with TRBJ2-1; perhaps D is TRBD1 or TRBD2 (5 bases each). V was shortened by 6 bases and J by 0 bases, with 9 bases between the two germline ends. CDR1 and CDR2 (germline): MDHEN, SYDVKM. CDR3 length: 14 residues. The CDR3 sequence is CASSRDDSYNEQFF. CDR3 in DNA: TGTGCCAGCAGCCGGGACGACTCCTACAATGAGCAGTTCTTC. Drawing the rest from reference TRBV28 and TRBJ2-1, the complete variable domain is DVKVTQSSRYLVKRTGEKVFLECVQDMDHENMFWYRQDPGLGLRLIYFSYDVKMKEKGDIPEGYSVSREKKERFSLILESASTNQTSMYLCASSRDDSYNEQFFGPGTRLTVL.

This CDR3 is CASRGGTRLYNEQFF. Here the CDR3 DNA reads TGTGCCAGCAGGGGGGGGACTAGACTCTACAATGAGCAGTTCTTC. V is TRBV28 and J is TRBJ2-1; TRBD2 agrees at 8 bases. J lost 3 bases, V lost 6 bases, and 7 bases had no gene match. The CDR3 consists of 15 residues. The germline V gene encodes CDR1 MDHEN and CDR2 SYDVKM.

This clonotype was counted ten times or more. The J gene is TRBJ1-1, the V gene TRBV11-2, with D uncertain. Trimming took 3 bases from V and 3 from J, leaving 5 bases between them. The CDR3 contains 12 residues. Per the germline V gene, CDR1 is SGHAT and CDR2 is FQNNGV. CDR3 amino acids: CASSFKDTEAFF. CDR3 DNA sequence: TGTGCCAGCAGCTTCAAGGACACTGAAGCTTTCTTT.

J is TRBJ2-5 and V is TRBV20-1; 8 nucleotides line up with TRBD1. CDR3 length: 13 residues. Germline V gene data show CDR1 as DFQATT and CDR2 as SNEGSKA (reference sequence). Trimming at V came to 4 bases and at J to 3 bases, leaving 4 bases not matched to a gene. CDR3 nucleotide sequence: TGCAGTGCTATACAGGGGGGCGAAGAGACCCAGTACTTC. Encoded protein: CSAIQGGEETQYF.

The chain recombines TRBV7-9 with TRBJ2-1; D is unclear. CDR1 is SEHNR, CDR2 FQNEAQ, per germline (reference sequence). V was shortened by 1 base and J by 0 bases, with 13 bases between the two germline ends. There are 17 residues in the CDR3. The CDR3 loop is CASSLEVGLSSYNEQFF. The CDR3 region has the DNA TGTGCCAGCAGCTTAGAGGTTGGGCTGAGCTCCTACAATGAGCAGTTCTTC.

This clonotype was observed once. The gene calls are TRBV28 and TRBJ1-2; D not certain. Germline values: CDR1 MDHEN, CDR2 SYDVKM. V was pared by 0 bases and J by 8 bases, with 10 bases between. The CDR3 length is 13 residues. The CDR3 DNA sequence: TGTGCCAGCAGTTTATGGGGGTCTCGGGGCTACACCTTC. This translates into CASSLWGSRGYTF.

This clonotype has at least ten counts. The V and J genes are TRBV5-6 and TRBJ2-2; D remains ambiguous. This CDR3 comprises 13 residues. With 1 base removed from V and 1 base from J, the gap between germline ends came to 2 bases. Germline CDR1 and CDR2: SGHDT and YYEEEE. The CDR3 is CASSLWNTGELFF. The DNA for the CDR3 is TGTGCCAGCAGCTTGTGGAACACCGGGGAGCTGTTTTTT.

Ten or more counts support this clonotype. V and J are TRBV6-1 and TRBJ2-7; maybe TRBD2 (5 bases). V shed 10 bases and J shed 7 bases, with 14 bases lying between them. Germline assignment: CDR1 MNHNS and CDR2 SASEGT. The CDR3 length is 11 residues. The CDR3 spells CATINGEEQYF. DNA of the CDR3: TGTGCCACCATCAATGGGGAGGAGCAGTACTTC.

This clonotype has just a few counts. V gene TRBV13 combines with J gene TRBJ2-7, with a tentative D call TRBD1 (7 bases). The germline gives CDR1 PRHDT, CDR2 FYEKMQ (reference sequence). The ends were cut back, 4 bases at V and 3 bases at J, with 16 bases in the middle. The CDR3 spans 15 residues. For the CDR3, the DNA is TGTGCCAGCAGCTCCTCCAGGGGGGTATTCTACGAGCAGTACTTC. Translating it yields CASSSSRGVFYEQYF.

As concerns this clonotype: Given a much more abundant clone one base away, this may be a read error. The rearrangement joins TRBV7-9 to TRBJ2-7, with D possibly being TRBD1 (6 bases). The CDR3 totals 15 residues. The germline CDR1 and CDR2 sequences are SEHNR and FQNEAQ (reference sequence). CDR3 amino acids: CASSLGDRQHYEQCF. The CDR3, as DNA: TGTGCCAGCAGCTTAGGCGACAGGCAGCACTACGAGCAGTGCTTC. The entire variable domain, with the rest obtained from reference TRBV7-9 and TRBJ2-7, is as follows: DTGVSQNPRHKITKRGQNVTFRCDPISEHNRLYWYRQTLGQGPEFLTYFQNEAQLEKSRLLSDRFSAERPKGSFSTLEIQRTEQGDSAMYLCASSLGDRQHYEQCFGPGTRLTVT.

This clonotype was seen a few times. This sequence joins TRBV30 and TRBJ2-2, with D possibly matching TRBD2 (6 bases). V shed 0 bases and J shed 1 base, with 12 bases lying between them. In germline, CDR1 is GTSNPN, CDR2 SVGIG (reference sequence). CDR3 length: 16 amino acids. CDR3 region: CAWSVRRGGNTGELFF. DNA of the CDR3: TGTGCCTGGAGTGTACGGCGGGGAGGGAACACCGGGGAGCTGTTTTTT.

This sequence joins TRBV15 and TRBJ2-7; 8 bases match TRBD2. Germline values: CDR1 LNHNV, CDR2 YYDKDF (reference sequence). The trim removed 3 bases at V and 0 bases at J, leaving 7 bases unmatched. The CDR3 is made up of 16 amino acids. The CDR3 here is CATSRLSGSLSYEQYF. In DNA, the CDR3 is TGTGCCACCAGCAGGTTGAGCGGGAGCCTCTCCTACGAGCAGTACTTC.

The rearrangement uses TRBV3-2 and TRBJ1-5; no DNA check was done on the table's D call, TRBD1. TRBV3-2 is an annotated pseudogene. This CDR3 has 19 residues. The CDR3 nucleotides are TGTGCCAGCAGCCAAGATACGGTATCCGGGACAGGGGCACGTCAGCCCCAGCATTTT. Its protein is CASSQDTVSGTGARQPQHF.

This clonotype came up a few times. The DNA for the CDR3 is TGTGCCAGTAGTATTGACAGCAACACTGAAGCTTTCTTT. It yields the protein CASSIDSNTEAFF. V is TRBV19 and J is TRBJ1-1; tentative D call: TRBD1 (5 bases). Germline-derived CDR1 and CDR2 are LNHDA and SQIVND (reference sequence). CDR3 length: 13 amino acids. Deletions cut 3 bases from V and 2 bases from J, with 7 bases between. Using reference TRBV19 and TRBJ1-1 for the parts outside the CDR3, the full variable domain is DGGITQSPKYLFRKEGQNVTLSCEQNLNHDAMYWYRQDPGQGLRLIYYSQIVNDFQKGDIAEGYSVSREKKESFPLTVTSAQKNPTAFYLCASSIDSNTEAFFGQGTRLTVV.

Points on this clonotype: One base away lies a much larger clone, so this may be a sequencing read error. This rearrangement joins TRBV28 to TRBJ2-7, with 7 bases that match TRBD1. The germline V gene has CDR1 MDHEN and CDR2 SYDVKM. This CDR3 is built from 14 residues. Trimming cost V 2 bases and J 3 bases; bases outside gene matches: 4. The CDR3 DNA follows: TGTGCCAGCAGTTTAGACAGGGCGTACTACGAGCAGTACTTC. It encodes CASSLDRAYYEQYF.

This clonotype was seen ten or more times. The genes are TRBV7-9 and TRBJ1-2; maybe TRBD1 (6 bases). Trimming shortened V by 5 bases and J by 8 bases, and 12 bases separated the two germline ends. There are 12 residues in the CDR3. From germline, CDR1 is SEHNR and CDR2 FQNEAQ (reference sequence). CDR3 residues: CASSTQGFGYTF. The CDR3 coding sequence is TGTGCCAGCAGCACCCAGGGGTTCGGCTACACCTTC. The full variable domain, completed using reference TRBV7-9 and TRBJ1-2, is DTGVSQNPRHKITKRGQNVTFRCDPISEHNRLYWYRQTLGQGPEFLTYFQNEAQLEKSRLLSDRFSAERPKGSFSTLEIQRTEQGDSAMYLCASSTQGFGYTFGSGTRLTVV.

This clonotype was seen more than once but under ten times. The V call is TRBV13, the J call TRBJ2-5, with 11 bases matching TRBD1. V shed 5 bases and J 4 bases; nucleotides not matched to a gene: 9. The CDR3 consists of 16 residues. Germline V CDR1 and CDR2: PRHDT, FYEKMQ (reference sequence). The CDR3, as DNA: TGTGCCAGCAGCGTACTCCCGGGACAGGGGGGAGAGACCCAGTACTTC. Its protein product is CASSVLPGQGGETQYF.

The J gene is TRBJ2-7, the V gene TRBV7-8; 7 bases are a match to TRBD2. The CDR3 length is 14 residues. The V gene end was trimmed by 0 bases and the J gene end by 5 bases; junction bases not matched to a gene: 4. Germline CDR1 and CDR2: SGHVS and FQNEAQ. The CDR3 here is CASSLAGLVHEQYF. In nucleotides, the CDR3 is TGTGCCAGCAGCTTAGCTGGACTAGTCCACGAGCAGTACTTC.

The V gene is TRBV20-1, the J gene TRBJ1-3, with 8 positions matching TRBD1. J lost 2 bases, V lost 0 bases, and 3 bases had no gene match. In germline, CDR1 is DFQATT, CDR2 SNEGSKA (reference sequence). The CDR3 is 15 amino acids. CDR3 nucleotide sequence: TGCAGTGCTAGAGACCCGACAGGGGCTGGAAACACCATATATTTT. Protein product: CSARDPTGAGNTIYF.